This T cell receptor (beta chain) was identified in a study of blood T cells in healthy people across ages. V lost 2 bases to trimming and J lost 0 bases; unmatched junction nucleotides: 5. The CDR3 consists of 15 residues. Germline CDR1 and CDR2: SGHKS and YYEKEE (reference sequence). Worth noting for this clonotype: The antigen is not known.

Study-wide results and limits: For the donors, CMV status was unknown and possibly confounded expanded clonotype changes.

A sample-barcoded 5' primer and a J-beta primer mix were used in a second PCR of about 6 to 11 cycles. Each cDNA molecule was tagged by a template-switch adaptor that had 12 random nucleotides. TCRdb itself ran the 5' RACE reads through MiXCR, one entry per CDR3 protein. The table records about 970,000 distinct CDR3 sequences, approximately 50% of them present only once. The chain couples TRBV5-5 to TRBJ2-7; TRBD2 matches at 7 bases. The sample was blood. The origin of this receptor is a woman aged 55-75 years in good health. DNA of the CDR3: TGTGCCAGCAGCTTCCGGCTAGCGGACTCCTACGAGCAGTACTTC. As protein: CASSFRLADSYEQYF.